This is a list of T cell receptor beta chains from one sample in a study of cytomegalovirus exposure and HLA in healthy donors. Repertoires were generated with immunoSEQ multiplex PCR, while TCRdb's copy carries only in-frame clones and drops some. The table records approximately 120,000 clones, 78% of them present only once. Sequencing was done on a sample of PBMCs. All receptors come from a man aged 35 to 55 in good health and CMV-seronegative. The CDR3 runs from the conserved cysteine through the conserved F or W. The order of the fields is V gene, clone size, J gene, D gene, CDR3 protein, CDR3 DNA. The D gene is left open where the match is weak. Size is omitted from some rows. Given values are once, few, many or a class for expanded clones.

>TRBV7-6|-|TRBJ2-1|-
CASSSLRHEQFF
TGTGCCAGCAGTAGCCTTCGACATGAGCAGTTCTTC
>TRBV15|-|TRBJ1-2|-
CATSRGAENYGYTF
TGTGCCACCAGCAGAGGGGCTGAAAACTATGGCTACACCTTC
>TRBV19|-|TRBJ2-5|-
CASSMGAGSRETQYF
TGTGCCAGTAGTATGGGGGCAGGATCCAGGGAGACCCAGTACTTC
>TRBV6-1|-|TRBJ1-5|-
CASSETQGNQPQHF
TGTGCCAGCAGTGAAACGCAGGGAAATCAGCCCCAGCATTTT
>TRBV5-3|-|TRBJ1-1|-
CARSLRRFGNTEAFF
TGTGCCAGAAGCTTGCGCCGTTTCGGTAACACTGAAGCTTTCTTT
>TRBV5-1|once|TRBJ2-1|-
CASSFGPGIPFRNEQFF
TGCGCCAGCAGCTTCGGTCCCGGGATCCCGTTTAGGAATGAGCAGTTCTTC
>TRBV7-3|-|TRBJ2-2|-
CASSPGGSLNTGELFF
TGTGCCAGCAGCCCTGGGGGGTCCTTGAACACCGGGGAGCTGTTTTTT
>TRBV4-3|-|TRBJ1-3|-
CASSQDIRAGNTIYF
TGCGCCAGCAGCCAAGATATACGGGCTGGAAACACCATATATTTT
>TRBV18|few|TRBJ2-7|-
CASSQGLNYEQYF
TGTGCCAGCTCACAGGGGTTAAACTACGAGCAGTACTTC
>TRBV7-6|-|TRBJ2-7|TRBD2
CASSAVREDEQYF
TGTGCCAGCAGCGCAGTTCGGGAGGACGAGCAGTACTTC
>TRBV10-3|once|TRBJ1-2|-
CAISESEGNYGYTF
TGTGCCATCAGTGAGTCGGAGGGCAACTATGGCTACACCTTC
>TRBV28|-|TRBJ1-6|-
CASSPDRPVSPLHF
TGTGCCAGCAGTCCCGACAGGCCTGTTTCACCCCTCCACTTT
>TRBV5-1|few|TRBJ2-7|-
CASSLGPRQRDTPYEQYF
TGCGCCAGCAGCTTGGGGCCCCGTCAGCGGGACACTCCCTACGAGCAGTACTTC
>TRBV7-8|once|TRBJ2-3|TRBD2
CASSLRGGGTDTQYF
TGTGCCAGCAGCTTACGGGGGGGAGGGACAGATACGCAGTATTTT
>TRBV7-9|-|TRBJ2-2|-
CSSSPSPREGHTGELFF
TGTTCCAGCAGCCCGAGTCCACGTGAGGGTCACACCGGGGAGCTGTTTTTT
>TRBV6-5|-|TRBJ1-2|TRBD1
CASSEAGGYGYTF
TGTGCCAGCAGTGAAGCAGGGGGCTATGGCTACACCTTC
>TRBV5-6|-|TRBJ1-2|-
CASSPLTPNYGYTF
TGTGCCAGCAGCCCCCTTACACCTAACTATGGCTACACCTTC
>TRBV18|-|TRBJ1-1|-
CASSPNGGSEAFF
TGTGCCAGCTCACCAAACGGGGGTTCTGAAGCTTTCTTT
>TRBV19|-|TRBJ1-5|-
CASSPTGFVQPQHF
TGTGCCAGTAGTCCCACAGGGTTCGTTCAGCCCCAGCATTTT
>TRBV7-9|-|TRBJ2-5|-
CASHDARGAPGAQYF
TGTGCCAGCCACGACGCAAGAGGCGCCCCCGGGGCCCAGTACTTC
>TRBV7-9|-|TRBJ2-7|-
CATLRGNEQYF
TGTGCCACCCTTCGGGGGAACGAGCAGTACTTC
>TRBV5-5|-|TRBJ1-6|TRBD1
CASSLWTGISPLHF
TGTGCCAGCAGCTTATGGACAGGCATTTCACCCCTCCACTTT
>TRBV2|once|TRBJ1-4|-
CASRRQGGEKLFF
TGTGCCAGCAGGCGGCAGGGTGGTGAAAAACTGTTTTTT
>TRBV7-8|-|TRBJ1-6|-
CASSSRDSLLDSPLHF
TGTGCCAGCAGCTCCCGGGACTCCCTACTTGATTCACCCCTCCACTTT
>TRBV2|-|TRBJ1-1|-
CASSPAGIAFF
TGTGCCAGCAGCCCGGCGGGGATCGCTTTCTTT
>TRBV13|-|TRBJ2-7|TRBD2
CASSFGLAGLEQYF
TGTGCCAGCAGCTTCGGGCTAGCGGGGTTGGAGCAGTACTTC
>TRBV6-1|-|TRBJ1-2|TRBD1
CASTIDRGGGYTF
TGTGCCAGTACCATTGACAGGGGCGGTGGCTACACCTTC
>TRBV25-1|-|TRBJ1-1|-
CASSAGGTEAFF
TGTGCCAGCAGTGCCGGGGGGACTGAAGCTTTCTTT
>TRBV6-1|-|TRBJ1-3|TRBD1
CASIPGGSQGTIYF
TGTGCCAGCATCCCAGGGGGTTCCCAAGGCACCATATATTTT
>TRBV5-1|-|TRBJ2-3|-
CASSSGTRPLTQYF
TGCGCCAGCAGCTCAGGGACAAGACCACTTACGCAGTATTTT
>TRBV5-1|few|TRBJ2-1|TRBD2
CASSLEGLQNSYNEQFF
TGCGCCAGCAGCTTGGAGGGACTACAAAACTCCTACAATGAGCAGTTCTTC
>TRBV13|-|TRBJ2-7|TRBD2
CASSTGTSGGEQYF
TGTGCCAGCAGCACGGGGACTAGCGGGGGCGAGCAGTACTTC
>TRBV11-2|-|TRBJ2-5|TRBD2
CASSLDGGLGTSGESETQYF
TGTGCCAGCAGCTTAGATGGTGGTTTGGGGACTAGCGGGGAATCAGAGACCCAGTACTTC
>TRBV4-1|-|TRBJ2-5|-
CASSRARGFETQYF
TGCGCCAGCAGCCGAGCCCGGGGTTTTGAGACCCAGTACTTC
>TRBV2|once|TRBJ2-2|-
CASVGGVVTGELFF
TGTGCCAGCGTCGGAGGGGTGGTCACCGGGGAGCTGTTTTTT
>TRBV6-5|-|TRBJ2-4|TRBD1
CASSFNRGREGIQYF
TGTGCCAGCAGTTTTAACAGGGGGCGTGAAGGCATTCAGTACTTC
>TRBV9|-|TRBJ1-1|-
CASSASGVNTEAFF
TGTGCCAGCAGCGCATCAGGGGTGAACACTGAAGCTTTCTTT
>TRBV7-2|-|TRBJ2-5|-
CASSLRGGGAGETQYF
TGTGCCAGCAGCCTTCGTGGAGGGGGCGCGGGAGAGACCCAGTACTTC
>TRBV4-1|-|TRBJ2-7|-
CASSQLLAGATYEQYF
TGCGCCAGCAGCCAACTTCTGGCGGGTGCTACCTACGAGCAGTACTTC
>TRBV29-1|-|TRBJ1-2|TRBD1
CSVTYRGPNYGYTF
TGCAGCGTGACTTACAGGGGGCCAAACTATGGCTACACCTTC
>TRBV11-2|-|TRBJ2-4|-
CASSGGQEGNKNIQYF
TGTGCCAGCAGCGGAGGGCAGGAGGGGAACAAAAACATTCAGTACTTC
>TRBV19|-|TRBJ1-5|TRBD1
CASMGQGAGNQPQHF
TGTGCCAGTATGGGTCAGGGGGCTGGGAATCAGCCCCAGCATTTT
>TRBV19|-|TRBJ1-5|-
CASSRDLSAQHF
TGTGCCAGTAGTAGAGACCTCAGCGCCCAGCATTTT
>TRBV25-1|-|TRBJ2-7|-
CASGPWEDEQYF
TGTGCCAGTGGCCCATGGGAGGACGAGCAGTACTTC
>TRBV2|-|TRBJ2-3|-
CASKVRGSTDTQYF
TGTGCCAGCAAGGTACGCGGATCCACAGATACGCAGTATTTT
>TRBV10-3|-|TRBJ1-5|-
CAISESFSQPQHF
TGTGCCATCAGTGAGTCCTTCTCTCAGCCCCAGCATTTT
>TRBV7-6|-|TRBJ1-1|TRBD1
CASSRQGDEAFF
TGTGCCAGCAGCCGACAGGGGGATGAAGCTTTCTTT
>TRBV29-1|-|TRBJ1-2|-
CSVRGVLYGYTF
TGCAGCGTTCGCGGAGTACTGTATGGCTACACCTTC
>TRBV7-2|few|TRBJ2-1|-
CASSLNLAGNEQFF
TGTGCCAGCAGCTTAAACCTAGCCGGCAATGAGCAGTTCTTC
>TRBV6-1|-|TRBJ2-7|TRBD1
CASSEMGQGSEQYF
TGTGCCAGCAGTGAAATGGGACAGGGGAGCGAGCAGTACTTC
>TRBV18|-|TRBJ2-2|TRBD1
CASSPLRLGQALGELFF
TGTGCCAGCTCACCACTGCGTTTGGGACAGGCTCTGGGGGAGCTGTTTTTT
>TRBV5-6|-|TRBJ2-3|TRBD1
CASSPVGQGADTQYF
TGTGCCAGCAGCCCAGTGGGACAGGGGGCAGATACGCAGTATTTT